Listed below are T cell receptor beta chains from one sample, sequenced in a study of blood T cell repertoires in COVID-19. The repertoire was sequenced with immunoSEQ multiplex PCR; TCRdb's copy has only in-frame clones and lacks some. The sample consists of a few hundred thousand clones, more than 70% of them appearing once. Sequencing was carried out using peripheral blood. The receptors stem from a woman in her 50s with acute or convalescent COVID-19. The CDR3 runs from the conserved cysteine through the conserved F or W. D genes are given only for firm matches. Clone size is shown for a subset of rows, as once, few, many or a class of expanded clone.

clone_size j_call d_call v_call cdr3_aa cdr3_nt
. TRBJ1-5 . TRBV7-9 CASSFGGDGGQPQHF TGTGCCAGCAGCTTTGGGGGCGATGGGGGTCAGCCCCAGCATTTT
. TRBJ1-5 . TRBV7-2 CASSLGGRTEPQHF TGTGCCAGCAGCTTAGGCGGACGGACAGAACCCCAGCATTTT
. TRBJ1-5 . TRBV5-1 CASSPLGGDSNQPQHF TGCGCCAGCAGCCCCTTGGGCGGGGATAGCAATCAGCCCCAGCATTTT
. TRBJ2-1 . TRBV28 CASSLLVYNEQFF TGTGCCAGCAGTTTACTAGTCTACAATGAGCAGTTCTTC
. TRBJ2-6 TRBD1 TRBV2 CASSSHPGQDSGANVLTF TGTGCCAGCAGTTCCCATCCCGGACAGGACTCTGGGGCCAACGTCCTGACTTTC
. TRBJ1-5 TRBD1 TRBV4-2 CASSQDGTGGEGNQPQHF TGTGCCAGCAGCCAAGATGGGACAGGGGGCGAGGGCAATCAGCCCCAGCATTTT
. TRBJ2-1 . TRBV28 CASRETEKHYNEQFF TGTGCCAGCAGAGAGACAGAGAAACATTACAATGAGCAGTTCTTC
. TRBJ1-6 TRBD1 TRBV6-6 CASSPSRQGRSYNSPLHF TGTGCCAGCAGTCCCTCCCGACAGGGCCGGTCCTATAATTCACCCCTCCACTTT
. TRBJ2-1 . TRBV30 CAWTLGAVNLNEQFF TGTGCCTGGACCCTCGGAGCCGTCAACCTCAATGAGCAGTTCTTC
. TRBJ2-7 TRBD2 TRBV6-4 CASSDSAGGTYEQYF TGTGCCAGCAGTGACTCGGCGGGAGGTACCTACGAGCAGTACTTC
once TRBJ1-5 . TRBV27 CASSFNQGGDQPQHF TGTGCCAGCAGTTTCAATCAGGGAGGGGATCAGCCCCAGCATTTT
. TRBJ1-5 . TRBV27 CASSFNGGRNQPQHF TGTGCCAGCAGTTTTAACGGGGGGCGTAATCAGCCCCAGCATTTT
. TRBJ1-5 . TRBV28 CASSLGRTVRNQPQHF TGTGCCAGCAGTTTAGGAAGGACAGTCCGAAATCAGCCCCAGCATTTT